This T cell receptor (beta chain) was retrieved from a study of blood T cells in healthy people across ages. CDR3 length: 18 residues. V trimming: 5 bases; J trimming: 3 bases; junction bases outside the gene matches: 16. The draw of peripheral blood yielded roughly 9.4 milliliters from each donor. General study findings and limits: Calculation of diversity from one million T cells yielded estimates considered to be underestimates.

This clonotype was seen more than once but under ten times. Its antigen is currently unknown. The use of a sample-barcoded 5' primer and a J-beta primer mix characterized a second PCR of about 6 to 12 cycles. TCRdb analysed the 5' RACE reads with MiXCR anew, one entry per CDR3 protein. The table includes more than 1.4 million distinct CDR3 sequences, around 39% detected once. The sample consisted of blood. The V call is TRBV12-3 or TRBV12-4, the J call TRBJ2-1; 7 bases fit TRBD2. This TCR came from a woman aged 18-35 years in good health. This CDR3 reads CASSRPWGRASGYNEQFF. In DNA form, the CDR3 reads TGTGCCAGCAGTCGCCCCTGGGGCCGGGCTAGCGGCTACAATGAGCAGTTCTTC.